A single sample is the source of the 13 T cell receptor beta chains below, sequenced in a study of blood T cell repertoires in COVID-19. This table comes from immunoSEQ multiplex PCR, and its TCRdb copy is limited to in-frame clones, with some not included. The repertoire has 190,000 or so clones, about nine tenths of them found once; the top ten carry 0.7% to 0.8%. Sequenced material: peripheral blood. These TCRs come from a woman aged 70-85 years with acute or convalescent COVID-19.

This chain joins TRBV19 and TRBJ2-7; TRBD1 is a possible D gene (6 bases). From germline, CDR1 is LNHDA and CDR2 SQIVND (reference sequence). V shed 6 bases and J shed 2 bases, with 14 bases lying between them. This CDR3 region has 14 residues. The CDR3 nucleotides are TGTGCCAGTAGCATCAGGGGCCCTACCTACGAGCAGTACTTC. Protein sequence: CASSIRGPTYEQYF.

The chain is built from TRBV3-1 (or the pseudogene TRBV3-2) and TRBJ1-4, with D tentatively TRBD1 (6 bases). The V and J ends lost 4 bases and 4 bases respectively, with 16 bases between them. The CDR3 is 16 amino acids. From germline, CDR1 is LGHDT and CDR2 YNNKEL (reference sequence). CDR3 DNA sequence: TGTGCCAGCAGCCCAAAGACGACAGGCCTTAATGAAAAACTGTTTTTT. Protein: CASSPKTTGLNEKLFF.

The chain uses TRBV7-2 and TRBJ2-7, with 8 bases that match TRBD2. Germline V CDR1 and CDR2: SGHTA, FQGNSA. V was clipped by 5 bases and J by 3 bases; unmatched bases: 3. This CDR3 has 13 amino acids. DNA of the CDR3: TGTGCCAGCAGCAGAAGCGGGGGCTACGAGCAGTACTTC. Amino acid sequence: CASSRSGGYEQYF.

Regarding this clone: Additional DNA sequences in this sample encode the identical CDR3. In DNA, the CDR3 is TGCGCCAGCAGCTCTGGCGCAGGCGAGCAGTTCTTC. This gives the protein CASSSGAGEQFF. The chain uses TRBV5-1 and TRBJ2-1; no clear D. The CDR3 covers 12 residues. Trimming took off 3 bases at V and 10 bases at J, with 11 bases between the two ends. Looked up from germline, CDR1 is SGHRS and CDR2 is YFSETQ. Supplemented by reference TRBV5-1 and TRBJ2-1, the full variable domain reads KAGVTQTPRYLIKTRGQQVTLSCSPISGHRSVSWYQQTPGQGLQFLFEYFSETQRNKGNFPGRFSGRQFSNSRSEMNVSTLELGDSALYLCASSSGAGEQFFGPGTRLTVL.

V usage is TRBV9 and J usage is TRBJ2-7; TRBD2 agrees at 7 bases. V lost 4 bases to trimming and J lost 5 bases; unmatched junction nucleotides: 9. The CDR3 length is 14 residues. Germline CDR1 reads SGDLS; CDR2 reads YYNGEE. CDR3 protein: CASSSYTGGNEQYF. CDR3 DNA sequence: TGTGCCAGCAGCTCTTATACGGGAGGCAACGAGCAGTACTTC. Full variable domain (remainder filled in from reference TRBV9 and TRBJ2-7): DSGVTQTPKHLITATGQRVTLRCSPRSGDLSVYWYQQSLDQGLQFLIQYYNGEERAKGNILERFSAQQFPDLHSELNLSSLELGDSALYFCASSSYTGGNEQYFGPGTRLTVT.

The chain couples TRBV4-3 to TRBJ1-6; a possible D gene is TRBD1 (5 bases). From germline, CDR1 is LGHNA and CDR2 YSLEER. The V and J ends lost 1 base and 0 bases respectively, with 10 bases between them. This CDR3 is built from 17 residues. CDR3 protein: CASSQVPGGSYNSPLHF. The DNA for the CDR3 is TGCGCCAGCAGCCAAGTTCCCGGGGGCTCCTATAATTCACCCCTCCACTTT.

The V call is TRBV24-1, the J call TRBJ1-2; D is uncertain. The germline V gene encodes CDR1 KGHDR and CDR2 SFDVKD. V was shortened by 3 bases and J by 11 bases, with 18 bases between the two germline ends. This CDR3 is 14 amino acids long. The CDR3 reads CATSDRRSGRGYTF. CDR3 nucleotide sequence: TGTGCCACCAGTGATCGGCGGTCCGGACGGGGATACACCTTC.

Only one count was recorded for this clone. This sequence joins TRBV28 and TRBJ1-2; 12 positions agree with TRBD1. The CDR3 is 17 amino acids. The germline V gene encodes CDR1 MDHEN and CDR2 SYDVKM. J was trimmed by 2 bases and V by 2 bases; bases with no gene match: 6. The CDR3 region is CASSLGGQGAPNYGYTF. CDR3 coding DNA: TGTGCCAGCAGTTTAGGGGGACAGGGGGCGCCCAACTATGGCTACACCTTC.

V and J are TRBV3-1 (or the pseudogene TRBV3-2) and TRBJ2-7; D not resolved. The CDR3 covers 12 residues. V lost 1 base and J lost 6, with 7 bases in between. Germline loops: CDR1 LGHDT, CDR2 YNNKEL (reference sequence). CDR3 loop: CASSQVDFEQYF. In DNA form, the CDR3 reads TGTGCCAGCAGCCAAGTAGATTTCGAGCAGTACTTC.

This chain joins TRBV18 and TRBJ1-2; TRBD1 agrees at 9 bases. Germline-derived CDR1 and CDR2 are KGHSH and LQKENI. V was pared by 5 bases and J by 8 bases, with 9 bases of the junction left unmatched. The CDR3 spans 14 residues. CDR3 DNA: TGTGCCAGCTCAGGCCCGGGACAGGGAGAAGGCTACACCTTC. This encodes CASSGPGQGEGYTF.

This chain links TRBV19 with TRBJ1-2; D unclear. The V gene's germline CDR1 is LNHDA and CDR2 SQIVND (reference sequence). This CDR3 has 16 amino acids. Between the trimmed V and J ends, which lost 3 bases and 8 bases, there was a span of 22 bases. The CDR3 DNA reads as TGTGCCAGTAGTATCTACAGATCTACCCCTCTTGAAGGCTACACCTTC. Protein product: CASSIYRSTPLEGYTF.

The chain links TRBV7-9 to TRBJ2-6; D might be TRBD2 (5 bases). V lost 4 bases to trimming and J lost 4 bases, with 17 bases between them. The CDR3 has 17 amino acids. Germline V gives CDR1 SEHNR, CDR2 FQNEAQ (reference sequence). The CDR3: CASSSVVARRGANVLTF. The CDR3 nucleotides read TGTGCCAGCAGCTCAGTGGTCGCAAGGAGGGGGGCCAACGTCCTGACTTTC.

The chain joins TRBV6-5 to TRBJ1-4; D not resolved. This CDR3 has 14 amino acids. Trimming stripped 7 bases from V and 0 bases from J, with 9 bases between. Per germline, CDR1 MNHEY and CDR2 SVGAGI. The CDR3 DNA is TGTGCCAGCATGAGGGAAGCAACTAATGAAAAACTGTTTTTT. Protein: CASMREATNEKLFF.